One sample yielded the 27 T cell receptor beta chains listed below, sequenced in a study of cytomegalovirus exposure and HLA in healthy donors. Researchers ran the PCR with 60 Vbeta and 13 Jbeta primers. Sequenced by immunoSEQ multiplex PCR; TCRdb stores in-frame clones only, minus some. This sample has approximately 150,000 clones; 70% to 85% occur once, and the top ten carry 1.5% to 2%. The material sequenced was PBMCs. The receptors shown here come from a woman in her 30s in good health and CMV-seronegative.

This clone appeared a single time. The chain uses TRBV2 and TRBJ2-1; TRBD2 matches at 10 bases. V dropped 5 bases and J dropped 6; count of bases not matched to a gene: 4. CDR1 is SNHLY and CDR2 is FYNNEI in the germline V gene. The CDR3 consists of 14 residues. The CDR3 bases are TGTGCCAGCAGTCATCTAGCGGGAGCCAATGAGCAGTTCTTC. This sequence encodes CASSHLAGANEQFF.

In the case of this clone: Other DNA variants within this sample encode the same CDR3. The V call is TRBV19, the J call TRBJ1-5; TRBD1 matches 9 bases. J was trimmed by 1 base and V by 3 bases; bases with no gene match: 1. Germline V CDR1 and CDR2: LNHDA, SQIVND (reference sequence). This CDR3 spans 15 amino acids. The CDR3 sequence is CASSIDRGSNQPQHF. The CDR3, as DNA: TGTGCCAGTAGTATCGACAGGGGGAGCAATCAGCCCCAGCATTTT.

The V call is TRBV28, the J call TRBJ2-1; D is unclear. Germline V gene sequence: CDR1 MDHEN, CDR2 SYDVKM. V shed 5 bases and J shed 0 bases, with 11 bases lying between them. This CDR3 has 15 residues. The CDR3 spells CASSTFLSSYNEQFF. DNA for the CDR3: TGTGCCAGCAGTACCTTCTTGAGCTCCTACAATGAGCAGTTCTTC.

This clone showed up just once. The junction departs from the called germline gene at one end, perhaps through a read error. The V and J genes are TRBV6-5 and TRBJ1-2; D ambiguous. The CDR3 has 11 residues. From germline, CDR1 is MNHEY and CDR2 SVGAGI. In nucleotides, the CDR3 is TGTGCCACCACAGCCACCTATGGCTACCCCTTC. Amino acids: CATTATYGYPF.

The chain combines TRBV9 with TRBJ2-3; 10 nucleotides align to TRBD2. The germline CDR1 and CDR2 sequences are SGDLS and YYNGEE. The CDR3 extends over 17 amino acids. Trimming took 3 bases from V and 3 from J; bases not matched to a gene: 10. CDR3 region: CASSGLAGVGGTDTQYF. DNA of the CDR3: TGTGCCAGCAGCGGGCTAGCGGGGGTGGGCGGAACAGATACGCAGTATTTT. The variable domain in full, with the rest retrieved from reference TRBV9 and TRBJ2-3, is DSGVTQTPKHLITATGQRVTLRCSPRSGDLSVYWYQQSLDQGLQFLIQYYNGEERAKGNILERFSAQQFPDLHSELNLSSLELGDSALYFCASSGLAGVGGTDTQYFGPGTRLTVL.

This chain joins TRBV6-1 and TRBJ2-5; a weak D match, TRBD1 (5 bases). The J call may not be correct, given that the DNA end is closer to TRBJ2-7. Germline CDR1 and CDR2: MNHNS and SASEGT. There are 16 residues in the CDR3. In nucleotides, the CDR3 is TGTGCCAGCAGTGAAGGGACACTTGAGAAAACTTACGAGCAGTACTTC. It encodes CASSEGTLEKTYEQYF.

This clone occurred a few times. The chain has TRBV27 and TRBJ2-5, with 9 bases fitting TRBD1. Germline V gives CDR1 MNHEY, CDR2 SMNVEV (reference sequence). J gave up 4 bases and V 5 bases, and 8 bases lay outside the gene matches. There are 15 residues in the CDR3. DNA for the CDR3: TGTGCCAGCAGTATCGACACAGGGGGCCGAGAGACCCAGTACTTC. It specifies CASSIDTGGRETQYF.

This chain connects TRBV9 to TRBJ1-1; a possible D gene is TRBD1 (6 bases). The CDR3 covers 15 residues. The V end lost 4 bases, the J end lost 5 bases, and 18 bases lay between the germline ends. Germline V gene data show CDR1 as SGDLS and CDR2 as YYNGEE. The CDR3 region is CASSRGGGGGTEAFF. The CDR3 DNA follows: TGTGCCAGCAGCCGCGGTGGGGGGGGCGGAACTGAAGCTTTCTTT.

This clone has a handful of counts. One end of the junction is discordant with germline, which a read error may explain. CDR3 amino acids: CASSRTGDYGYPF. The CDR3 nucleotides are TGTGCCAGCAGTCGGACAGGGGACTATGGCTACCCCTTC. The rearrangement uses TRBV6-5 and TRBJ1-2, with 9 bases fitting TRBD1. CDR3 length: 13 residues. CDR1 MNHEY and CDR2 SVGAGI come from the germline V gene.

This clone was seen a few times. CDR3 sequence reads: CASSSSRDIYEQYF. CDR3 bases: TGCGCCAGCAGCTCTTCCCGGGACATCTACGAGCAGTACTTC. The chain couples TRBV5-1 to TRBJ2-7; D possibly corresponds to TRBD1 (6 bases). CDR1 and CDR2 from the germline V gene are SGHRS and YFSETQ. The CDR3 loop spans 14 amino acids. V lost 3 bases, J lost 3 bases, and 13 bases lay in between.

The CDR3 here is CASSPAEPETQYF. CDR3 nucleotide sequence: TGTGCCAGCAGCCCCGCCGAGCCAGAGACCCAGTACTTC. The chain employs TRBV27 and TRBJ2-5, with D unresolved. Germline V lookup: CDR1 MNHEY, CDR2 SMNVEV (reference sequence). V lost 6 bases, J lost 4 bases, and 12 bases lay in between. The CDR3 has 13 residues.

The chain has TRBV7-9 and TRBJ2-7; 14 bases agree with TRBD2. The ends lost 3 bases at V and 3 bases at J; junction bases unmatched: 1. This CDR3 comprises 15 residues. Germline CDR1 SEHNR, CDR2 FQNEAQ (reference sequence). This CDR3 is CASSLGLAGDYEQYF. The CDR3 coding sequence is TGTGCCAGCAGCTTGGGACTAGCGGGAGACTACGAGCAGTACTTC. The variable domain in full, completed from reference TRBV7-9 and TRBJ2-7, reads DTGVSQNPRHKITKRGQNVTFRCDPISEHNRLYWYRQTLGQGPEFLTYFQNEAQLEKSRLLSDRFSAERPKGSFSTLEIQRTEQGDSAMYLCASSLGLAGDYEQYFGPGTRLTVT.

This clone was seen a handful of times. This chain connects TRBV27 to TRBJ2-3; 8 bases align to TRBD2. With 1 base clipped from V and 6 bases from J, the junction kept 6 bases outside the gene matches. Looked up from germline, CDR1 is MNHEY and CDR2 is SMNVEV (reference sequence). The length of the CDR3 is 15 residues. The CDR3 protein is CASSLFREGSDTQYF. CDR3 sequence (DNA): TGTGCCAGCAGTTTATTCCGGGAGGGTTCCGATACGCAGTATTTT.

This clone came up once. The genes are TRBV5-5 and TRBJ1-6; D is undetermined. Trimming took 0 bases from V and 6 from J, leaving 10 bases between them. The CDR3 spans 15 residues. Germline V gene data show CDR1 as SGHKS and CDR2 as YYEKEE (reference sequence). CDR3 loop: CASSLARRSNSPLHF. The CDR3 DNA reads TGTGCCAGCAGCTTGGCCCGGCGGAGTAATTCACCCCTCCACTTT.

J is TRBJ2-1 and V is TRBV28; 9 bases are a match to TRBD2. With V trimmed by 6 bases and J by 3 bases, 6 bases remained unmatched. The CDR3 is made up of 15 amino acids. The V gene's germline CDR1 is MDHEN and CDR2 SYDVKM. CDR3 DNA sequence: TGTGCCAGCAGCAATAGCGGGAGAGTCTACAATGAGCAGTTCTTC. This gives the protein CASSNSGRVYNEQFF.

The chain links TRBV20-1 to TRBJ1-2; D uncertain. V shed 4 bases and J shed 7 bases, with 7 bases lying between them. The CDR3 runs 10 residues. Germline CDR1 and CDR2: DFQATT and SNEGSKA (reference sequence). The CDR3 region is CSATFSGYTF. The CDR3 DNA is TGCAGTGCTACGTTTAGTGGCTACACCTTC.

This chain joins TRBV5-1 and TRBJ1-2; 7 nucleotides align to TRBD1. V was clipped by 2 bases and J by 0 bases; unmatched bases: 4. Germline loops: CDR1 SGHRS, CDR2 YFSETQ. CDR3 length equals 15 residues. The chain's CDR3 is CASSFGQDSNYGYTF. The CDR3 coding sequence is TGCGCCAGCAGCTTCGGACAGGACTCTAACTATGGCTACACCTTC.

The V call is TRBV4-2, the J call TRBJ2-5, with TRBD1 matching over 8 bases. The V gene's germline CDR1 is LGHNA and CDR2 YNFKEQ. V trimming: 5 bases; J trimming: 5 bases; junction bases outside the gene matches: 10. The CDR3 spans 15 residues. This chain's CDR3 is CASSVQGGRTETQYF. In DNA, the CDR3 is TGTGCCAGCAGCGTACAGGGGGGAAGGACGGAGACCCAGTACTTC.

The chain carries TRBV29-1 and TRBJ2-1, with 14 bases identical to TRBD2. This CDR3 is 13 amino acids long. After removal of 1 base from V and 15 bases from J, the junction contained 5 bases not matched to a gene. Looked up from germline, CDR1 is SQVTM and CDR2 is ANQGSEA. DNA for the CDR3: TGCAGCGTTGAAGGGACTAGCGGGAGGTTTAGGTTCTTC. It codes for CSVEGTSGRFRFF.

The rearrangement joins TRBV5-4 to TRBJ1-1; D is uncertain. The germline V gene has CDR1 SGHNT and CDR2 YYREEE (reference sequence). V dropped 0 bases and J dropped 3 bases, with 6 bases sitting between them. The length of the CDR3 is 13 residues. The CDR3 bases are TGTGCCAGCAGCTTGGATCGGGACACTGAAGCTTTCTTT. This translates into CASSLDRDTEAFF.

The J gene is TRBJ1-2, the V gene TRBV7-9; perhaps TRBD1 as D (5 bases). This CDR3 is 17 amino acids long. The germline V and J ends were trimmed by 2 bases and 0 bases, with 16 bases remaining between them. The germline gives CDR1 SEHNR, CDR2 FQNEAQ (reference sequence). CDR3 coding DNA: TGTGCCAGCAGCTTAATGGCAGGGAAGAGGACTAACTATGGCTACACCTTC. Residues: CASSLMAGKRTNYGYTF.

V gene TRBV5-6 combines with J gene TRBJ2-5; D is unclear. CDR1 is SGHDT and CDR2 is YYEEEE in the germline V gene. The CDR3 totals 15 residues. V gave up 0 bases and J gave up 3 bases, with 12 bases separating them. The DNA for the CDR3 is TGTGCCAGCAGCTTGGGACTTGATTGGGAAGAGACCCAGTACTTC. Encoded protein: CASSLGLDWEETQYF.

J is TRBJ2-7 and V is TRBV7-6, with 7 bases that match TRBD1. The CDR3 totals 15 residues. V gave up 1 base and J gave up 3 bases; unmatched junction bases: 6. Per germline, CDR1 SGHVS and CDR2 FNYEAQ. CDR3 bases: TGTGCCAGCAGCTTAGGCCCGGGACAGAACTACGAGCAGTACTTC. Its translation: CASSLGPGQNYEQYF.

This clone turned up a few times. CDR3 coding DNA: TGTGCCAGCAGCTTAGCAGGGATGACGGATGGCTACACCTTC. Its protein product is CASSLAGMTDGYTF. V gene TRBV11-2 combines with J gene TRBJ1-2, with D tentatively TRBD1 (5 bases). The V gene's germline CDR1 is SGHAT and CDR2 FQNNGV. The germline V and J ends were trimmed by 1 base and 6 bases, with 12 bases remaining between them. This CDR3 contains 14 residues.

This chain links TRBV7-9 with TRBJ2-3; 7 nucleotides align to TRBD2. Trimming cost V 1 base and J 1 base; bases outside gene matches: 2. CDR1 and CDR2 (germline): SEHNR, FQNEAQ (reference sequence). The CDR3 totals 15 residues. DNA for the CDR3: TGTGCCAGCAGCTTAGTTCTAGCGGGCACAGATACGCAGTATTTT. Translated, it gives CASSLVLAGTDTQYF.

The V gene is TRBV30, the J gene TRBJ2-7; 11 positions match TRBD1. From germline, CDR1 is GTSNPN and CDR2 SVGIG (reference sequence). The CDR3 is made up of 15 amino acids. The V segment lost 1 base and the J segment 2 bases; nucleotides outside the gene matches: 4. In DNA, the CDR3 is TGTGCCTGGAGTGATGGGACAGGGGGAACCTACGAGCAGTACTTC. This sequence encodes CAWSDGTGGTYEQYF.

The chain uses TRBV7-8 and TRBJ2-1; the D gene is possibly TRBD2 (5 bases). The germline V gene has CDR1 SGHVS and CDR2 FQNEAQ. The length of the CDR3 is 15 residues. V was trimmed by 3 bases and J by 1 base, leaving 10 bases between them. CDR3 amino acids: CASSFLAQSYNEQFF. The CDR3 region has the DNA TGTGCCAGCAGCTTCCTAGCACAGTCCTACAATGAGCAGTTCTTC.